This T cell receptor (beta chain) stems from a study of blood T cell repertoires in COVID-19. Study in general: Spain, Italy and the United States supplied samples that represented acute and convalescent COVID-19.

Seattle participants joined during active infection and were tracked over time. Per the authors' pipeline: By means of reference gene primer amplification, nucleated cell counts were estimated. Clones were sequenced by immunoSEQ multiplex PCR, and TCRdb holds only the in-frame ones, with some missing. That table gives V, J and clone size, and the DNA gave D and trimming. The data show about 500,000 clones, roughly nine tenths seen once. The CDR3 has 15 residues. The ends lost 1 base at V and 6 bases at J; junction bases unmatched: 8. Looked up from germline, CDR1 is LGHDT and CDR2 is YNNKEL (reference sequence).

This clonotype originated in a woman between 45 and 65 years old with COVID-19, enrolled during active disease. Sample: peripheral blood. The chain carries TRBV3-1 (or the pseudogene TRBV3-2) and TRBJ2-7; 8 nucleotides align to TRBD1. DNA for the CDR3: TGTGCCAGCAGCCAAGTTACAGGGGGATGGCGCGAGCAGTACTTC. The encoded protein is CASSQVTGGWREQYF.